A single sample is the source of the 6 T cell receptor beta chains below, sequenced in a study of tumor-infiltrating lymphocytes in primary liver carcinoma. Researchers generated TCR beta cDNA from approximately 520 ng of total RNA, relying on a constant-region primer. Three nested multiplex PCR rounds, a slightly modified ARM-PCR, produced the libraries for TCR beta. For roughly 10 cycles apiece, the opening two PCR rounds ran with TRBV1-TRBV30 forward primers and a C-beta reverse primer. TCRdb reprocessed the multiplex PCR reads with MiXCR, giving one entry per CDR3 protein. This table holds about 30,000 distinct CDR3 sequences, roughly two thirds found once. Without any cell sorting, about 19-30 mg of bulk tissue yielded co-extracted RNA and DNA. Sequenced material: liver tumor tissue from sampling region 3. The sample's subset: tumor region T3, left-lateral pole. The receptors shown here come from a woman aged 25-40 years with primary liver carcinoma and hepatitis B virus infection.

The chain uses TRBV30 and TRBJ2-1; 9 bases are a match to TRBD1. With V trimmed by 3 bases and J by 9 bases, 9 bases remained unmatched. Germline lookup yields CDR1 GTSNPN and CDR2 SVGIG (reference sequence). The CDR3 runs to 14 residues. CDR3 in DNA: TGTGCCTGGAGCCCGGGACAGGGATGCGGTGAGCAGTTCTTC. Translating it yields CAWSPGQGCGEQFF.

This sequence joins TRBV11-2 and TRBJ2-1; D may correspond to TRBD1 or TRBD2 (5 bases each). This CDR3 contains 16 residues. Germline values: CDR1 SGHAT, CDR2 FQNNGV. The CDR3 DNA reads TGTGTCACCAGCTTAGTTGACGGGACGCCAGTCGATGAGCAGTTCTTC. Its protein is CVTSLVDGTPVDEQFF.

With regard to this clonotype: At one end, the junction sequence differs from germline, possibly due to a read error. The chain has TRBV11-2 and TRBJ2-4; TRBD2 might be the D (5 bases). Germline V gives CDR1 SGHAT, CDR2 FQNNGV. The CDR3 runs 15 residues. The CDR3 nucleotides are TGTGCCAGCAGCTTAGATGGTTGGAGGCACGACATTAAGTACTTC. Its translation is CASSLDGWRHDIKYF.

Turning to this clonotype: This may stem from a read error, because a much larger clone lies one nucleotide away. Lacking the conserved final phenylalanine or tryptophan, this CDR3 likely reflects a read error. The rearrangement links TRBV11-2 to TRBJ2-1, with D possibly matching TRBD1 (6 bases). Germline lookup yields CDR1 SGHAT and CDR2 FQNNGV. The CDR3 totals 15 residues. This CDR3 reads CASSLGGGSNNEQFI. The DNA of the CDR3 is TGTGCCAGCAGCTTAGGTGGGGGCTCCAACAATGAGCAGTTCATC.

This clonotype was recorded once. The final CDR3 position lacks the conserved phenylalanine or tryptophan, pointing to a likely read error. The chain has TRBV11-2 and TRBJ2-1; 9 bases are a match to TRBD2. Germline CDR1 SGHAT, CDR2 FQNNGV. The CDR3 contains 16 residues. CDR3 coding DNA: TGTGCCGGCAGCACCTCTCAAGCGGGAGGATACAATGAGCAGTTCTTA. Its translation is CAGSTSQAGGYNEQFL.

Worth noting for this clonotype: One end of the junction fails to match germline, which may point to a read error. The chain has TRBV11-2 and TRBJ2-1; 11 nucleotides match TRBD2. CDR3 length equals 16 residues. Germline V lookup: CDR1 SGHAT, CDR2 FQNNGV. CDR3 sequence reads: CASSTSLAGGYNDHLF. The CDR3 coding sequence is TGTGCCAGCAGCACCTCTCTAGCGGGAGGATACAATGATCATTTATTC.